The TCR beta chain under discussion was sequenced for a study of blood T cell repertoires in COVID-19. Germline assignment: CDR1 ENHRY and CDR2 SYGVKD. The CDR3 totals 16 residues. V shed 3 bases, J shed 7 bases, and the junction held 6 bases outside the gene matches. TCRdb's copy holds only in-frame clones and misses some; the assay was immunoSEQ multiplex PCR. This sample has 88,000 or so clones, with 65% to 90% found just once. The chain couples TRBV10-3 to TRBJ2-2, with 12 bases identical to TRBD2. This clonotype originated in a man aged 55 to 70 with acute or convalescent COVID-19. Material for sequencing was peripheral blood. CDR3 loop: CAISEGLAGSGGELFF. The CDR3 DNA sequence: TGTGCCATCAGTGAAGGACTAGCGGGATCGGGCGGGGAGCTGTTTTTT.